The rows below give T cell receptor beta chains drawn from one sample of a study of cytomegalovirus exposure and HLA in healthy donors. Data came from immunoSEQ multiplex PCR; TCRdb stores just in-frame clones and leaves some out. Of over 200,000 clones listed, about 86% are singletons. Sequenced: PBMCs. These receptors all come from a woman aged 18-29 years in good health and CMV-seronegative. CDR3s include the opening cysteine and the closing phenylalanine or tryptophan. The D gene is left open where the match is weak. Not all rows give a size; the values are once, few, many and, for expanded clones, a class.

D gene: -
clone size: -
J gene: TRBJ1-1
V gene: TRBV12-2
CDR3 DNA: TGTGCAAGTCCCGATTTTACCCGTGGCAGTTGCATGTGGGCCGTGAACACTGAAGCTTTCTTT
CDR3 protein: CASPDFTRGSCMWAVNTEAFF

D gene: TRBD1
clone size: -
J gene: TRBJ2-7
V gene: TRBV18
CDR3 DNA: TGTGCCAGCTCGCCGACAGGGGGCTACGAGCAGTACTTC
CDR3 protein: CASSPTGGYEQYF

D gene: TRBD1
clone size: -
J gene: TRBJ1-1
V gene: TRBV6-1
CDR3 DNA: TGTGCCAGCAGTGAAAAGGGGGCATATACTGAAGCTTTCTTT
CDR3 protein: CASSEKGAYTEAFF

D gene: TRBD2
clone size: -
J gene: TRBJ2-7
V gene: TRBV19
CDR3 DNA: TGTGCCAGTAAAACTAGCGGGAGCTCCTACGAGCAGTACTTC
CDR3 protein: CASKTSGSSYEQYF

D gene: -
clone size: few
J gene: TRBJ1-2
V gene: TRBV5-1
CDR3 DNA: TGCGCCAGCAGCCAACAGGGTGATGGCTACACCTTC
CDR3 protein: CASSQQGDGYTF

D gene: TRBD1
clone size: -
J gene: TRBJ2-7
V gene: TRBV27
CDR3 DNA: TGTGCCAGCGGGGACAGGGAGGGGTACGAGCAGTACTTC
CDR3 protein: CASGDREGYEQYF

D gene: -
clone size: -
J gene: TRBJ2-7
V gene: TRBV13
CDR3 DNA: TGTGCCAGCAGCACTAGCTCCGGGTCCTACGAGCAGTACTTC
CDR3 protein: CASSTSSGSYEQYF

D gene: -
clone size: -
J gene: TRBJ1-5
V gene: TRBV28
CDR3 DNA: TGTGCCAGCCGGCAGGGCTCGAATCGCCCCCAGCATTTT
CDR3 protein: CASRQGSNRPQHF

D gene: TRBD1
clone size: -
J gene: TRBJ1-5
V gene: TRBV19
CDR3 DNA: TGTGCCAGTAGGGACAGGTTCAATCAGCCCCAGCATTTT
CDR3 protein: CASRDRFNQPQHF

D gene: TRBD2
clone size: few
J gene: TRBJ2-7
V gene: TRBV5-1
CDR3 DNA: TGCGCCAGCAGCGCCGGACTAGGCTCCTACGAGCAGTACTTC
CDR3 protein: CASSAGLGSYEQYF

D gene: TRBD1
clone size: -
J gene: TRBJ2-7
V gene: TRBV4-1
CDR3 DNA: TGCGCCAGCAGCCAGACGGACAGGAACTCCTACGAGCAGTACTTC
CDR3 protein: CASSQTDRNSYEQYF

D gene: -
clone size: -
J gene: TRBJ2-7
V gene: TRBV30
CDR3 DNA: TGTGCCTGGACCCTCGGAACTATTGTCTACGAGCAGTACTTC
CDR3 protein: CAWTLGTIVYEQYF

D gene: -
clone size: -
J gene: TRBJ2-1
V gene: TRBV5-4
CDR3 DNA: TGTGCCAGCAGCTCTGGACTAAATACCCCCCAGGGGGTTAGTGAGCAGTTCTTC
CDR3 protein: CASSSGLNTPQGVSEQFF

D gene: -
clone size: -
J gene: TRBJ2-3
V gene: TRBV9
CDR3 DNA: TGTGCCAGCAGCGTAGTCGGGGAAGCAGATACGCAGTATTTT
CDR3 protein: CASSVVGEADTQYF

D gene: -
clone size: -
J gene: TRBJ2-3
V gene: TRBV4-1
CDR3 DNA: TGCGCCAGCAGCCCCGGGGGAGGTGGCACAGATACGCAGTATTTT
CDR3 protein: CASSPGGGGTDTQYF

D gene: -
clone size: -
J gene: TRBJ2-3
V gene: TRBV7-8
CDR3 DNA: TGTGCCAGCAGCTTTGGGGGCAAAGATACGCAGTATTTT
CDR3 protein: CASSFGGKDTQYF

D gene: -
clone size: -
J gene: TRBJ1-2
V gene: TRBV11-2
CDR3 DNA: TGTGCCAGCAGAAATCAGGGCTTCTATGGCTACACCTTC
CDR3 protein: CASRNQGFYGYTF

D gene: TRBD1
clone size: -
J gene: TRBJ2-7
V gene: TRBV5-6
CDR3 DNA: TGTGCCAGCAGCTTCCGGGGGCAGGGGGCAGGGGAGCAGTACTTC
CDR3 protein: CASSFRGQGAGEQYF

D gene: -
clone size: -
J gene: TRBJ1-5
V gene: TRBV28
CDR3 DNA: TGTGCCAGCAGCCACCCTCTAAATCAGGGTAGGGATCAGCCCCAGCATTTT
CDR3 protein: CASSHPLNQGRDQPQHF

D gene: -
clone size: -
J gene: TRBJ1-2
V gene: TRBV7-3
CDR3 DNA: TGTGCCAGCAGCCCCGGGGGGACTTATGGCTACACCTTC
CDR3 protein: CASSPGGTYGYTF

D gene: -
clone size: -
J gene: TRBJ1-5
V gene: TRBV6-6
CDR3 DNA: TGTGCCAGCAGTTACCTGGGCAGGGGTCAGCCCCAGCATTTT
CDR3 protein: CASSYLGRGQPQHF

D gene: TRBD2
clone size: few
J gene: TRBJ2-7
V gene: TRBV7-9
CDR3 DNA: TGTGCCAGCAGCTCCACTAGCGGGAGATCGTACGAGCAGTACTTC
CDR3 protein: CASSSTSGRSYEQYF

D gene: TRBD1
clone size: once
J gene: TRBJ1-3
V gene: TRBV13
CDR3 DNA: TGTGCCAGCAGCTTAAGTAGGGGGCGAATCGGAAACACCATATATTTT
CDR3 protein: CASSLSRGRIGNTIYF

D gene: -
clone size: few
J gene: TRBJ1-5
V gene: TRBV5-4
CDR3 DNA: TGTGCCAGCAGCTTGGATAACGGTCAGCCCCAGCATTTT
CDR3 protein: CASSLDNGQPQHF

D gene: -
clone size: -
J gene: TRBJ2-1
V gene: TRBV6-6
CDR3 DNA: TGTGCCAGCAGTCTGAATACAGTCTCCTACAATGAGCAGTTCTTC
CDR3 protein: CASSLNTVSYNEQFF

D gene: TRBD1
clone size: -
J gene: TRBJ2-7
V gene: TRBV4-1
CDR3 DNA: TGCGCCAGCAGCCAACCTCCGTCCGGACAGGGGGACGAGCAGTACTTC
CDR3 protein: CASSQPPSGQGDEQYF

D gene: TRBD2
clone size: -
J gene: TRBJ2-7
V gene: TRBV27
CDR3 DNA: TGTGCCAGCAGCCCTATAGCGGGAGGGCCCTCGGATGAGCAGTACTTC
CDR3 protein: CASSPIAGGPSDEQYF

D gene: TRBD2
clone size: -
J gene: TRBJ2-1
V gene: TRBV5-1
CDR3 DNA: TGCGCCAGCAGCAGGGCGGGAGGGTCCTACAATGAGCAGTTCTTC
CDR3 protein: CASSRAGGSYNEQFF

D gene: -
clone size: -
J gene: TRBJ1-1
V gene: TRBV5-5
CDR3 DNA: TGCGCCAGCAGCCCGGGCGCGGACTGGGGCACTGAAGCTTTCTTT
CDR3 protein: CASSPGADWGTEAFF

D gene: TRBD1
clone size: -
J gene: TRBJ2-3
V gene: TRBV27
CDR3 DNA: TGTGCCAGCAGTCTTTCGACAGGGGGCGAAGTAACAGATACGCAGTATTTT
CDR3 protein: CASSLSTGGEVTDTQYF

D gene: -
clone size: -
J gene: TRBJ2-7
V gene: TRBV9
CDR3 DNA: TGTGCCAGCAGCCCACGACTAGGGCTAGATACGGCCTACGAGCAGTACTTC
CDR3 protein: CASSPRLGLDTAYEQYF

D gene: -
clone size: -
J gene: TRBJ2-1
V gene: TRBV9
CDR3 DNA: TGTGCCAGCAGCGCAACAACAGGGCAGGTGAACTCCTACAATGAGCAGTTCTTC
CDR3 protein: CASSATTGQVNSYNEQFF

D gene: -
clone size: few
J gene: TRBJ1-1
V gene: TRBV11-2
CDR3 DNA: TGTGCCAGCAGCTTAGTCGGGGCTGAAGCTTTCTTT
CDR3 protein: CASSLVGAEAFF

D gene: -
clone size: -
J gene: TRBJ1-2
V gene: TRBV29-1
CDR3 DNA: TGCAGCGTGAGTAGCGGGAATGGCTACACCTTC
CDR3 protein: CSVSSGNGYTF

D gene: -
clone size: -
J gene: TRBJ1-2
V gene: TRBV7-9
CDR3 DNA: TGTGCCAGCAGCCTCCTGGAGGTCTATGGCTACACCTTC
CDR3 protein: CASSLLEVYGYTF

D gene: -
clone size: -
J gene: TRBJ2-2
V gene: TRBV28
CDR3 DNA: TGTGCCAGCAGTACGCCGAGAGGTTACACCGGGGAGCTGTTTTTT
CDR3 protein: CASSTPRGYTGELFF

D gene: TRBD1
clone size: -
J gene: TRBJ1-1
V gene: TRBV27
CDR3 DNA: TGTGCCAGCAGCCCTCAGACAGGGCACATGAACACTGAAGCTTTCTTT
CDR3 protein: CASSPQTGHMNTEAFF

D gene: TRBD1
clone size: -
J gene: TRBJ1-1
V gene: TRBV5-1
CDR3 DNA: TGCGCCAGCAGCACTAGGACAGGGCAGAGCACTGAAGCTTTCTTT
CDR3 protein: CASSTRTGQSTEAFF

D gene: -
clone size: few
J gene: TRBJ1-2
V gene: TRBV29-1
CDR3 DNA: TGCAGCGTTGAGTCAGTGGACTATGGCTACACCTTC
CDR3 protein: CSVESVDYGYTF

D gene: -
clone size: few
J gene: TRBJ1-5
V gene: TRBV15
CDR3 DNA: TGTGCCACCAGGACAGGAGGCGGGAATCAGCCCCAGCATTTT
CDR3 protein: CATRTGGGNQPQHF

D gene: -
clone size: -
J gene: TRBJ2-7
V gene: TRBV2
CDR3 DNA: TGTGCCAGCAGAGACAGCTTTAGCTCCTACGAGCAGTACTTC
CDR3 protein: CASRDSFSSYEQYF

D gene: TRBD1
clone size: -
J gene: TRBJ2-7
V gene: TRBV30
CDR3 DNA: TGTGCCTGGAGTGTGACAGGGGGTGGGGAGCAGTACTTC
CDR3 protein: CAWSVTGGGEQYF

D gene: TRBD2
clone size: -
J gene: TRBJ2-1
V gene: TRBV27
CDR3 DNA: TGTGCCAGCAGTTTATACGGGGGGAATGAGCAGTTCTTC
CDR3 protein: CASSLYGGNEQFF

D gene: -
clone size: -
J gene: TRBJ1-1
V gene: TRBV5-1
CDR3 DNA: TGCGCCAGCAGAACCCGCAGGGGCATGAACACTGAAGCTTTCTTT
CDR3 protein: CASRTRRGMNTEAFF

D gene: -
clone size: -
J gene: TRBJ2-7
V gene: TRBV27
CDR3 DNA: TGTGCCAGCAGTTTTTTGGGGGCTTACGAGCAGTACTTC
CDR3 protein: CASSFLGAYEQYF

D gene: -
clone size: -
J gene: TRBJ2-1
V gene: TRBV6-5
CDR3 DNA: TGTGCCAGCAGTTTGTCCAAGAGCTCCTACAATGAGCAGTTCTTC
CDR3 protein: CASSLSKSSYNEQFF

D gene: -
clone size: -
J gene: TRBJ1-4
V gene: TRBV6-5
CDR3 DNA: TGTGCCAGCAGTCACCAGGGTGAGGAGGAAAAACTGTTTTTT
CDR3 protein: CASSHQGEEEKLFF

D gene: TRBD1
clone size: once
J gene: TRBJ1-1
V gene: TRBV9
CDR3 DNA: TGTGCCAGCAGCCCGGGACAGCCCTTAGAACAAGCTTTCTTT
CDR3 protein: CASSPGQPLEQAFF

D gene: -
clone size: -
J gene: TRBJ2-2
V gene: TRBV6-1
CDR3 DNA: TGTGCCAGCAGTGAAGCGGGCGACAGACACCCCACCGGGGAGCTGTTTTTT
CDR3 protein: CASSEAGDRHPTGELFF